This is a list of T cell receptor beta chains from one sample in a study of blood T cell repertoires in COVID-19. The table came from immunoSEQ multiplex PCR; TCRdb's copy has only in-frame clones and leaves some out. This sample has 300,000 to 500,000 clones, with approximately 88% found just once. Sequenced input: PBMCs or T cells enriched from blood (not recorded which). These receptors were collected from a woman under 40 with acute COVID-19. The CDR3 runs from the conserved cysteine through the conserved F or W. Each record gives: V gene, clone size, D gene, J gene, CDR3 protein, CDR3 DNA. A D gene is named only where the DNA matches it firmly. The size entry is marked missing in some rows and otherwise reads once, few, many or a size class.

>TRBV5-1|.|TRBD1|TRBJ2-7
CASSLVTQGAGYEQYF
TGCGCCAGCAGCTTGGTTACCCAGGGGGCAGGGTACGAGCAGTACTTC
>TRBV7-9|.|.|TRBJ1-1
CASSLALQGRTEAFF
TGTGCCAGCAGCTTAGCCTTACAGGGAAGGACTGAAGCTTTCTTT
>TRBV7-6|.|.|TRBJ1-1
CASSLTGRAGKNTEAFF
TGTGCCAGCAGCCTGACAGGAAGGGCAGGAAAGAACACTGAAGCTTTCTTT
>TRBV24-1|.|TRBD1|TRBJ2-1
CATRPGQGGNEQFF
TGTGCCACCAGACCGGGACAGGGTGGCAATGAGCAGTTCTTC
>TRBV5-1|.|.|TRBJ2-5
CASSATGVETQYF
TGCGCCAGCAGCGCTACAGGCGTCGAGACCCAGTACTTC
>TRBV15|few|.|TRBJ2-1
CATSRRTGYNEQFF
TGTGCCACCAGCAGACGGACTGGTTACAATGAGCAGTTCTTC
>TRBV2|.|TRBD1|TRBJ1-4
CASSEQGTGGEKLFF
TGTGCCAGCAGTGAGCAGGGGACAGGTGGTGAAAAACTGTTTTTT
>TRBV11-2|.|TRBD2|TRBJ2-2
CASSLGLAGAGNTGELFF
TGTGCCAGCAGCCTGGGACTAGCGGGGGCCGGGAACACCGGGGAGCTGTTTTTT
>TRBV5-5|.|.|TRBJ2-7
CASSLGEAYEQYF
TGTGCCAGCAGCCTAGGGGAGGCCTACGAGCAGTACTTC
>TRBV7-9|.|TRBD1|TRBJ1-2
CASSLSYGQGRYTF
TGTGCCAGCAGCTTAAGTTATGGACAGGGTCGCTACACCTTC
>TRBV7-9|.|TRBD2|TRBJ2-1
CASSRSGGSEQFF
TGTGCCAGCAGCCGCTCGGGGGGTTCGGAGCAGTTCTTC
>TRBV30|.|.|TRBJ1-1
CAWSGTDTEAFF
TGTGCCTGGAGTGGGACAGACACTGAAGCTTTCTTT
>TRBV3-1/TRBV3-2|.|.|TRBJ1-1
CASSPTCTEAFF
TGTGCCAGCAGTCCAACTTGTACTGAAGCTTTCTTT
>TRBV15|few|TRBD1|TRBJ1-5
CATSRVTGVRQPQHF
TGTGCCACCAGCAGAGTGACAGGGGTAAGGCAGCCCCAGCATTTT
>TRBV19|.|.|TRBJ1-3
CASSTNSGNTIYF
TGTGCCAGTAGTACTAACTCTGGAAACACCATATATTTT
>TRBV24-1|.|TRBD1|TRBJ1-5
CATSDSGQGNQPQHF
TGTGCCACCAGTGATTCGGGACAGGGCAATCAGCCCCAGCATTTT
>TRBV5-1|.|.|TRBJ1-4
CASSLGPGASEKLFF
TGCGCCAGCAGCTTGGGACCTGGGGCGTCCGAAAAACTGTTTTTT
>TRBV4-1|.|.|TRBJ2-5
CASSQFPGETQYF
TGCGCCAGCAGCCAATTCCCCGGGGAGACCCAGTACTTC
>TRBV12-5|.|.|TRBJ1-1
CASGLTNRENTEAFF
TGTGCTAGTGGTTTGACCAACAGGGAGAACACTGAAGCTTTCTTT
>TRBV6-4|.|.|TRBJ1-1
CASSDSSGTEAFF
TGTGCCAGCAGTGACTCGAGCGGGACTGAAGCTTTCTTT
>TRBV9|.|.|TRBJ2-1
CASSAKGRGIWNEQFF
TGTGCCAGCAGCGCAAAAGGACGGGGGATATGGAATGAGCAGTTCTTC
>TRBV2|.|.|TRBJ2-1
CASSEPYASNEQFF
TGTGCCAGCAGTGAACCCTATGCCTCTAATGAGCAGTTCTTC
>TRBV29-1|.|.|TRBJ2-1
CSVAFNEQFF
TGCAGCGTAGCTTTCAATGAGCAGTTCTTC
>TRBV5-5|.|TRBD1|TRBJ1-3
CASSSGQVIAGNTIYF
TGTGCCAGCAGCTCCGGACAGGTTATTGCTGGAAACACCATATATTTT
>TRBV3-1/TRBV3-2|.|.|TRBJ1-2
CASSRRGPGEGYTF
TGTGCCAGCAGCCGCCGAGGGCCGGGCGAGGGCTACACCTTC
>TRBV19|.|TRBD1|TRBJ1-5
CASSTYRDRGRLSNQPQHF
TGTGCCAGTAGTACCTACCGGGACAGGGGGCGATTGAGCAATCAGCCCCAGCATTTT
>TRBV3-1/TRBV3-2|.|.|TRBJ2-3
CASSQDNLLRGDTQYF
TGTGCCAGCAGCCAAGACAATCTACTAAGGGGAGATACGCAGTATTTT
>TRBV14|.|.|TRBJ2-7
CASSQDTPRGYYEQYF
TGTGCCAGCAGCCAAGATACCCCGAGGGGGTACTACGAGCAGTACTTC
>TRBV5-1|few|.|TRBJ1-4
CASSLQSTNEKLFF
TGCGCCAGCAGCTTGCAATCAACTAATGAAAAACTGTTTTTT
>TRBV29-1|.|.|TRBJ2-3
CSVWLSMSDTQYF
TGCAGCGTATGGCTTAGCATGTCAGATACGCAGTATTTT
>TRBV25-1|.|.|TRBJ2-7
CASSELGYPREQYF
TGTGCCAGCAGTGAATTGGGCTATCCACGGGAGCAGTACTTC
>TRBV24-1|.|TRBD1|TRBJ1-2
CATSDPAQGAGYTF
TGTGCCACCAGTGACCCGGCCCAGGGGGCTGGCTACACCTTC
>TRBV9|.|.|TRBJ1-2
CASSVATRQTGYTF
TGTGCCAGCAGCGTAGCTACTCGGCAGACAGGCTACACCTTC
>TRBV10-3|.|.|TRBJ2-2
CAISVSVTGELFF
TGTGCCATCAGTGTGTCCGTCACCGGGGAGCTGTTTTTT
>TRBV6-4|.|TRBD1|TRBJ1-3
CASSRDSGNTIYF
TGTGCCAGCAGTCGGGACAGTGGAAACACCATATATTTT
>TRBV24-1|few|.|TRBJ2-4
CATSGGPTKNIQYF
TGTGCCACCAGCGGGGGGCCGACCAAAAACATTCAGTACTTC
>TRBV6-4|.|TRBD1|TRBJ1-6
CASRETGDNSPLHF
TGTGCCAGCAGGGAGACAGGGGATAATTCACCCCTCCACTTT
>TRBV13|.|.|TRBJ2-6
CASSLRGDANVLTF
TGTGCCAGCAGCTTACGCGGGGATGCCAACGTCCTGACTTTC
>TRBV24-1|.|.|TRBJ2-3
CATSEEQGGTDTQYF
TGTGCCACCAGTGAGGAACAGGGGGGGACAGATACGCAGTATTTT
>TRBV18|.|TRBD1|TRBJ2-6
CASSPLTGGVNSGANVLTF
TGTGCCAGCTCACCACTTACAGGGGGCGTTAACTCTGGGGCCAACGTCCTGACTTTC
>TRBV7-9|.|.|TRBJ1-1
CASSSSLTDAEAFF
TGTGCCAGCAGTTCCAGCCTCACAGACGCTGAAGCTTTCTTT
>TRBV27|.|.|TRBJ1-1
CASSRGGPEDAFF
TGTGCCAGCAGTAGGGGAGGGCCCGAGGATGCTTTCTTT
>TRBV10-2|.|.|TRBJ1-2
CASSGLSERESTF
TGCGCCAGCAGTGGGCTTTCGGAGCGGGAAAGCACCTTC
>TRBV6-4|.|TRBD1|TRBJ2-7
CASSDSFAKTGVVYEQYF
TGTGCCAGCAGTGACTCATTCGCCAAAACAGGGGTAGTCTACGAGCAGTACTTC
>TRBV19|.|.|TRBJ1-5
CASSSPGGSYRDQPQHF
TGTGCCAGTAGCTCGCCGGGGGGCTCGTATAGGGATCAGCCCCAGCATTTT
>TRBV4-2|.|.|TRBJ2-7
CASSQELIGAGYYEQYF
TGTGCCAGCAGCCAAGAATTGATCGGGGCGGGATACTACGAGCAGTACTTC
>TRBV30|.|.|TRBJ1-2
CAWLPNTSSNYGYTF
TGTGCCTGGCTCCCGAACACATCCTCTAACTATGGCTACACCTTC